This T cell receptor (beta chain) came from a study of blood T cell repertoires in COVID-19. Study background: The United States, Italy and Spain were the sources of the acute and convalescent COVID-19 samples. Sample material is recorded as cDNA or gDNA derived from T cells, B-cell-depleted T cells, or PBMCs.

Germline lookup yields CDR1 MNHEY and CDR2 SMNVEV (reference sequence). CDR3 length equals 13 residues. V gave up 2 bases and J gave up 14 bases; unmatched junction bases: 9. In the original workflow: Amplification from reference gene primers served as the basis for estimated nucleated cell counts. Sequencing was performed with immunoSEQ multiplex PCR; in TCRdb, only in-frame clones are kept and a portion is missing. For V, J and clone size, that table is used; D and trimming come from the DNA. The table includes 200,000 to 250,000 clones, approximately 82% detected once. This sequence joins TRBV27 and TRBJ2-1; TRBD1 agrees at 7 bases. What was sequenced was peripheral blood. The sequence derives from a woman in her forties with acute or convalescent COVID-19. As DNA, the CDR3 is TGTGCCAGCAGTTTACTATTAGGGGGCCGGGAGTTCTTC. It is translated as CASSLLLGGREFF.